Following are 27 T cell receptor beta chains from one sample sequenced in a study of a mutant IDH1 vaccine in newly diagnosed glioma. TCRdb's table, derived via immunoSEQ multiplex PCR, lists solely in-frame clones and lacks some. Of tens of thousands of clones in the sample, 80% to 90% were seen once. As to time point: baseline, week 1 (first vaccination visit). Treatment reported: pre-vaccination baseline after standard-of-care therapy. The material was PBMCs, obtained from a glioma patient treated with radiotherapy, temozolomide or both. The source is a woman in her forties or fifties with glioma.

The chain has TRBV7-9 and TRBJ2-1; possible D gene TRBD2, 5 bases. The ends were cut back, 4 bases at V and 5 bases at J, with 9 bases in the middle. The germline V gene has CDR1 SEHNR and CDR2 FQNEAQ (reference sequence). The CDR3 consists of 13 residues. The CDR3 DNA follows: TGTGCCAGCAGCTGGCGGGTGGACAATGAGCAGTTCTTC. It encodes CASSWRVDNEQFF.

The rearrangement uses TRBV6-1 and TRBJ1-2; D uncertain. From germline, CDR1 is MNHNS and CDR2 SASEGT. CDR3 size: 14 residues. V lost 3 bases and J 8 bases, leaving 16 bases between the germline ends. The CDR3 DNA follows: TGTGCCAGCAGTGATGAGGTTATAGGTCGGGGCTACACCTTC. Encoded protein: CASSDEVIGRGYTF.

For the CDR3, the DNA is TGTGCCAGCAGTTACTCAGGCCAGGGGTCCTACGAGCAGTACTTC. Its translation is CASSYSGQGSYEQYF. This chain connects TRBV6-5 to TRBJ2-7; a weak D match, TRBD1 (6 bases). Germline loops: CDR1 MNHEY, CDR2 SVGAGI. The CDR3 consists of 15 residues. V was trimmed by 0 bases and J by 1 base, leaving 10 bases between them.

The J gene is TRBJ1-5, the V gene TRBV10-3; D is unresolved. Trimming removed 7 bases from V and 0 bases from J, with 10 bases in between. Germline values: CDR1 ENHRY, CDR2 SYGVKD. The CDR3 covers 14 residues. The CDR3 DNA is TGTGCCATCAAGGAGATTTCTAGCAATCAGCCCCAGCATTTT. Translation gives CAIKEISSNQPQHF.

Worth noting for this clone: Other DNA sequences from this sample encode an identical CDR3 as well. CDR3 protein: CASSFSGSSGNTIYF. The CDR3, as DNA: TGCGCCAGCAGCTTTTCTGGGAGCTCTGGAAACACCATATATTTT. This chain joins TRBV5-1 and TRBJ1-3; D remains unclear. CDR1 is SGHRS and CDR2 is YFSETQ in the germline V gene. The length of the CDR3 is 15 residues. Trimming took 2 bases from V and 0 from J, leaving 9 bases between them.

V is TRBV19 and J is TRBJ2-7, with 7 bases matching TRBD1. Germline CDR1 LNHDA, CDR2 SQIVND (reference sequence). The trim removed 5 bases at V and 0 bases at J, leaving 7 bases unmatched. The CDR3 totals 15 residues. The CDR3 DNA follows: TGTGCCAGTAGTTCGTCGGGACAGAGCTCCTACGAGCAGTACTTC. Translating it yields CASSSSGQSSYEQYF. Complete variable domain (other parts from reference TRBV19 and TRBJ2-7): DGGITQSPKYLFRKEGQNVTLSCEQNLNHDAMYWYRQDPGQGLRLIYYSQIVNDFQKGDIAEGYSVSREKKESFPLTVTSAQKNPTAFYLCASSSSGQSSYEQYFGPGTRLTVT.

The chain combines TRBV10-3 with TRBJ2-5; D perhaps matches TRBD1 (7 bases). The CDR3 is made up of 14 amino acids. The V gene's germline CDR1 is ENHRY and CDR2 SYGVKD. V was cut by 3 bases and J by 4 bases, with 12 bases left in between. CDR3 amino acids: CAISEGQGGETQYF. The DNA for the CDR3 is TGTGCCATCAGTGAAGGGCAGGGGGGAGAGACCCAGTACTTC.

The chain couples TRBV5-1 to TRBJ2-1; no reliable D call. The CDR3 contains 15 residues. Per the germline V gene, CDR1 is SGHRS and CDR2 is YFSETQ. V shed 0 bases and J shed 8 bases, with 15 bases lying between them. The CDR3 loop reads CASSLEKDGWDEQFF. The CDR3, as DNA: TGCGCCAGCAGCTTGGAAAAGGACGGGTGGGATGAGCAGTTCTTC.

This clone has more than one count but fewer than ten. At one of its ends the junction is not consistent with the germline gene, which may arise from a read error. This rearrangement joins TRBV27 to TRBJ2-2; 7 nucleotides align to TRBD2. Germline V CDR1 and CDR2: MNHEY, SMNVEV (reference sequence). CDR3 length: 16 amino acids. The CDR3 DNA sequence: TGTGCCAGCAGTTTATCGGCGGGGGTGAACACCGGGGAGCCGTTTTTT. Protein product: CASSLSAGVNTGEPFF.

V is TRBV10-3 and J is TRBJ2-1, with 10 positions matching TRBD2. The CDR3 is 12 residues long. V shed 6 bases, J shed 10 bases, and the junction held 3 bases outside the gene matches. CDR1 and CDR2 from the germline V gene are ENHRY and SYGVKD. The CDR3 DNA reads as TGTGCCATCAGGGCGACTAGCGGGGAGCAGTTCTTC. Amino acids: CAIRATSGEQFF.

The chain joins TRBV6-5 to TRBJ1-2; possibly TRBD1 for D (6 bases). There are 15 residues in the CDR3. Germline V gene sequence: CDR1 MNHEY, CDR2 SVGAGI. V lost 0 bases and J 3 bases, leaving 11 bases between the germline ends. The CDR3: CASSYSLGGYYGYTF. The DNA of the CDR3 is TGTGCCAGCAGTTACTCCCTCGGGGGCTACTATGGCTACACCTTC.

The chain joins TRBV7-2 to TRBJ1-4; D gene uncertain. V gave up 1 base and J gave up 3 bases, with 9 bases separating them. The CDR3 contains 15 residues. From germline, CDR1 is SGHTA and CDR2 FQGNSA. The CDR3 DNA reads TGTGCCAGCAGCTTAGAATTAGGATCTAATGAAAAACTGTTTTTT. This translates into CASSLELGSNEKLFF.

J is TRBJ2-5 and V is TRBV15, with D unclear. CDR3 length: 16 amino acids. In germline, CDR1 is LNHNV, CDR2 YYDKDF (reference sequence). V was cut by 5 bases and J by 3 bases, with 19 bases left in between. The CDR3 here is CATSARTITWEETQYF. The DNA of the CDR3 is TGTGCCACCAGCGCCCGGACGATTACTTGGGAAGAGACCCAGTACTTC. The variable domain in full, completed from reference TRBV15 and TRBJ2-5, reads DAMVIQNPRYQVTQFGKPVTLSCSQTLNHNVMYWYQQKSSQAPKLLFHYYDKDFNNEADTPDNFQSRRPNTSFCFLDIRSPGLGDTAMYLCATSARTITWEETQYFGPGTRLLVL.

The chain is built from TRBV6-6 and TRBJ2-1; TRBD1 matches 9 bases. Germline V gene lookup returns CDR1 MNHNY and CDR2 SVGAGI (reference sequence). The trim removed 5 bases at V and 4 bases at J, leaving 3 bases unmatched. The CDR3 has 14 residues. The CDR3 nucleotides are TGTGCCAGCAGTACAGGGGGCGCGTACAATGAGCAGTTCTTC. It encodes CASSTGGAYNEQFF.

This chain connects TRBV15 to TRBJ1-5; TRBD1 agrees at 9 bases. This CDR3 contains 14 residues. J lost 9 bases, V lost 3 bases, and 6 bases had no gene match. From germline, CDR1 is LNHNV and CDR2 YYDKDF (reference sequence). CDR3 DNA: TGTGCCACCAGCAGCGGCACAGGGGGCGGGCCCCAGCATTTT. This gives the protein CATSSGTGGGPQHF.

V gene TRBV4-2 combines with J gene TRBJ2-3; 11 bases fit TRBD2. The junction had 4 bases not matched to a gene; V was cut back by 4 bases and J by 4 bases. This CDR3 contains 15 residues. Looked up from germline, CDR1 is LGHNA and CDR2 is YNFKEQ. In nucleotides, the CDR3 is TGTGCCAGCAGCCGGACTAGCGGGTCTTCAGATACGCAGTATTTT. This translates into CASSRTSGSSDTQYF.

This clone was found once. The V gene is TRBV5-6, the J gene TRBJ2-1; tentative D call: TRBD2 (5 bases). V lost 4 bases and J 10 bases, leaving 15 bases between the germline ends. This CDR3 contains 13 residues. CDR1 is SGHDT and CDR2 is YYEEEE in the germline V gene. CDR3 coding DNA: TGTGCCAGCAGCCCGCCGGGGAGCGGCGAGCAGTTCTTC. Translation: CASSPPGSGEQFF.

Points on this clone: A clone one base away is much larger, so this may be a read error. This is likely a read error, given that the CDR3 carries no conserved phenylalanine or tryptophan at its end. The CDR3 DNA reads as TGTGCCTGGAGACTATTATTGAACACTGAAGCTTTCCTT. It translates to CAWRLLLNTEAFL. The V and J genes are TRBV30 and TRBJ1-1; D uncertain. The CDR3 is made up of 13 amino acids. The V end was cut by 3 bases, the J end by 0 bases, with 8 bases between. Germline-derived CDR1 and CDR2 are GTSNPN and SVGIG (reference sequence).

The rearrangement uses TRBV18 and TRBJ2-1; D might be TRBD1 (6 bases). The CDR3 is made up of 16 amino acids. The V gene's germline CDR1 is KGHSH and CDR2 LQKENI. V was shortened by 4 bases and J by 2 bases, with 15 bases between the two germline ends. The CDR3 reads CASSLGAGTPYNEQFF. CDR3 DNA: TGTGCCAGCTCACTAGGTGCCGGGACACCCTACAATGAGCAGTTCTTC.

The genes are TRBV19 and TRBJ1-4; weak D call: TRBD1 (6 bases). This CDR3 contains 15 residues. V was shortened by 3 bases and J by 8 bases, with 16 bases between the two germline ends. Germline V gene lookup returns CDR1 LNHDA and CDR2 SQIVND (reference sequence). The CDR3 nucleotides are TGTGCCAGTAGTATCGATGGGGGGCGCGGAGAAAAACTGTTTTTT. Its protein is CASSIDGGRGEKLFF.

Only one count was recorded for this clone. The J gene is TRBJ1-1, the V gene TRBV5-1, with TRBD1 matching over 8 bases. V was pared by 0 bases and J by 8 bases, with 12 bases of the junction left unmatched. Per germline, CDR1 SGHRS and CDR2 YFSETQ. CDR3 length equals 16 residues. The CDR3, as DNA: TGCGCCAGCAGCTTGGGTAGGGCAGGGGGCGCGGAAGAAGCTTTCTTT. This encodes CASSLGRAGGAEEAFF. Drawing the rest from reference TRBV5-1 and TRBJ1-1, the complete variable domain is KAGVTQTPRYLIKTRGQQVTLSCSPISGHRSVSWYQQTPGQGLQFLFEYFSETQRNKGNFPGRFSGRQFSNSRSEMNVSTLELGDSALYLCASSLGRAGGAEEAFFGQGTRLTVV.

This clone was seen a handful of times. The chain combines TRBV5-1 with TRBJ1-1; D unresolved. Germline-derived CDR1 and CDR2 are SGHRS and YFSETQ. Trimming removed 3 bases at V and 3 bases at J, with 9 bases between. There are 13 residues in the CDR3. In nucleotides, the CDR3 is TGCGCCAGCAGCTCCGGGCGATACACTGAAGCTTTCTTT. Translating gives CASSSGRYTEAFF.

The V gene is TRBV29-1, the J gene TRBJ1-2, with 8 bases aligning to TRBD1. Per germline, CDR1 SQVTM and CDR2 ANQGSEA. The V and J ends lost 2 bases and 4 bases, in that order; junction bases with no gene match: 6. CDR3 length: 14 amino acids. CDR3 residues: CSVEPQGVVYGYTF. The CDR3 bases are TGCAGCGTTGAACCACAGGGGGTGGTCTATGGCTACACCTTC. Together with reference TRBV29-1 and TRBJ1-2, the CDR3 gives the full variable domain: SAVISQKPSRDICQRGTSLTIQCQVDSQVTMMFWYRQQPGQSLTLIATANQGSEATYESGFVIDKFPISRPNLTFSTLTVSNMSPEDSSIYLCSVEPQGVVYGYTFGSGTRLTVV.

This rearrangement joins TRBV19 to TRBJ1-1; no clear D. V shed 5 bases and J shed 6 bases, with 16 bases lying between them. The CDR3 covers 14 residues. Germline V lookup: CDR1 LNHDA, CDR2 SQIVND (reference sequence). The CDR3 region has the DNA TGTGCCAGTAGTTTCTCCCCGACGAGGCCTGAAGCTTTCTTT. This encodes CASSFSPTRPEAFF. Drawing the rest from reference TRBV19 and TRBJ1-1, the complete variable domain is DGGITQSPKYLFRKEGQNVTLSCEQNLNHDAMYWYRQDPGQGLRLIYYSQIVNDFQKGDIAEGYSVSREKKESFPLTVTSAQKNPTAFYLCASSFSPTRPEAFFGQGTRLTVV.

This chain joins TRBV7-8 and TRBJ1-1; D uncertain. In germline, CDR1 is SGHVS, CDR2 FQNEAQ. Trimming cost V 4 bases and J 1 base, with 13 bases left between them. The CDR3 loop spans 15 amino acids. The CDR3 bases are TGTGCCAGCAGCTCCTTGGGCAGGTCGAACACTGAAGCTTTCTTT. This codes for CASSSLGRSNTEAFF.

A few counts support this clone. V is TRBV29-1 and J is TRBJ2-1; D possibly corresponds to TRBD1 (7 bases). The CDR3 spans 12 residues. In germline, CDR1 is SQVTM, CDR2 ANQGSEA. Trimming left V 4 bases short and J 9 bases short, with 13 bases between. In DNA, the CDR3 is TGCAGCGTTGTAGCAGGGGGGAGTGAGCAGTTCTTC. The encoded protein is CSVVAGGSEQFF.

The chain has TRBV5-5 and TRBJ1-5; 8 nucleotides match TRBD1. Trimming removed 4 bases from V and 5 bases from J; junction bases left unmatched: 11. The CDR3 has 16 amino acids. Germline lookup yields CDR1 SGHKS and CDR2 YYEKEE (reference sequence). The CDR3 DNA sequence: TGTGCCAGCAGCCAGGGGGCTCAAACCAACCATCAGCCCCAGCATTTT. Translated, it gives CASSQGAQTNHQPQHF.